The T cell receptor beta chain under discussion was sequenced for a study of T cells in narcolepsy. Turning to the study itself: Donors had narcolepsy type 1 or type 2, or were healthy controls.

Sequencing used immunoSEQ multiplex PCR; TCRdb keeps in-frame clones, though not all of them. In the table there are tens of thousands of clones, 79% of which are singletons. Study observations and caveats: Blood of same and different patients, but not healthy controls, reportedly held recurring autoreactive clonotypes.

CDR1 SEHNR and CDR2 FQNEAQ come from the germline V gene (reference sequence). This CDR3 is built from 14 residues. V dropped 7 bases and J dropped 1 base, with 14 bases sitting between them. A word on this clone: The antigen remains unidentified.

The gene calls are TRBV7-9 and TRBJ2-7; D is undetermined. The clonotype originates from a human donor in good health. Source material: memory (CD45RA-) CD4+ T cells from blood. This chain's CDR3 is CASTRAEKSYEQYF. CDR3 DNA sequence: TGTGCCAGCACTAGGGCCGAGAAGTCCTACGAGCAGTACTTC.